Sequencing of this T cell receptor beta chain was carried out in a study of human T cells and chemical hapten exposure. Study at large: Patients, predominantly female, presented with alopecia areata, totalis or universalis.

CDR3 length: 13 amino acids. Trimming removed 5 bases from V and 4 bases from J, with 11 bases in between. Specified time point: patch test 3, about 24 weeks after DPC sensitization. Documented treatment: therapeutic diphenylcyclopropenone sensitization with weekly scalp DPC. Study observations and caveats: High-frequency TCRs, those above 1 in 1000, stayed the same after DPC sensitization.

This clonotype has only one observation. Its antigen is not identified. TCRdb independently ran MiXCR on the RACE reads; one entry per CDR3 protein. The data hold some 110,000 distinct CDR3 sequences, with around 35% observed a single time. The sequence came from a man aged 35 to 55 with alopecia areata. Some clones in this sample may be carry-over from other donors' samples. Source: whole blood, taken in connection with sensitization to the hapten diphenylcyclopropenone (DPC). The rearrangement uses TRBV12-3 or TRBV12-4 and TRBJ2-5, with D perhaps matching TRBD1 or TRBD2 (5 bases each). CDR3 nucleotides: TGTGCCAGCAGTCCCGCAGGGAGAGAGACCCAGTACTTC. Encoded protein: CASSPAGRETQYF.